The 4 T cell receptor beta chains in this list originate from one sample, sequenced in a study of cytomegalovirus exposure and HLA in healthy donors. PCR amplification relied on 60 Vbeta primers (plus 13 Jbeta primers). The repertoire was sequenced with immunoSEQ multiplex PCR; TCRdb's copy has only in-frame clones and lacks some. The table lists over 100,000 clones, around three quarters of them singletons. The sequencing sample was made of PBMCs. The receptors originated from a man aged 30 to 45 in good health and CMV-seropositive.

The chain combines TRBV9 with TRBJ2-4; tentative D call: TRBD1 (6 bases). Germline assignment: CDR1 SGDLS and CDR2 YYNGEE. The V end was cut by 1 base, the J end by 6 bases, with 11 bases between. The CDR3 is 14 residues long. CDR3 region: CASSVSQGGNIQYF. Written as DNA, the CDR3 is TGTGCCAGCAGCGTATCACAGGGCGGAAACATTCAGTACTTC.

The chain joins TRBV6-6 to TRBJ1-2, with TRBD1 matching 9 bases. V shed 6 bases and J 5 bases; nucleotides not matched to a gene: 7. Looked up from germline, CDR1 is MNHNY and CDR2 is SVGAGI (reference sequence). The CDR3 runs 14 residues. Here the CDR3 DNA reads TGTGCCAGCAGGATAACAGGGGGCGATTATGGCTACACCTTC. Amino acids: CASRITGGDYGYTF.

Worth noting for this clone: A read error may account for a junction end that differs from germline. The gene calls are TRBV18 and TRBJ2-7, with 9 bases matching TRBD1. This CDR3 region has 14 residues. Germline CDR1 KGHSH, CDR2 LQKENI. CDR3 sequence: CASSLRDRDYGQYF. The CDR3 DNA reads TGTGCCAGCTCACTCCGGGACAGGGATTACGGGCAGTACTTC.

This chain connects TRBV5-1 to TRBJ2-5, with 7 nucleotides matching TRBD1. The junction had 4 bases not matched to a gene; V was cut back by 4 bases and J by 1 base. This CDR3 comprises 14 residues. In germline, CDR1 is SGHRS, CDR2 YFSETQ. CDR3 DNA: TGCGCCAGCAGCACAAGGGACAGCCAAGAGACCCAGTACTTC. This translates into CASSTRDSQETQYF.